Listed here is a single T cell receptor beta chain. Antigen unknown. This specimen comes from a study of T cell responses to AZD1222 COVID-19 vaccine. Findings and limits, study-wide: Unmutated variant regions are reportedly targeted by nearly half of spike-specific TCRs. Most donors were white British and more were female, and clonal diversity was possibly underestimated. Every sample of the repertoires postdated the peak T cell response.

Between the trimmed V and J ends, which lost 5 bases and 2 bases, there was a span of 12 bases. The CDR3 has 14 amino acids. CDR1 and CDR2 (germline): MDHEN, SYDVKM. Some clones are missing from TCRdb's copy, which holds only in-frame ones; the method was immunoSEQ multiplex PCR. The sample lists 110,000 or so clones; 89% were seen once. The clonotype originates from an adult who received the AZD1222 COVID-19 vaccine. The sample in question was peripheral blood, obtained 28 days after the second AZD1222 dose. The chain employs TRBV28 and TRBJ1-2; D uncertain. The CDR3 nucleotides are TGTGCCAGCAGTCGCGCCTTCCTGAACTATGGCTACACCTTC. Amino acid sequence: CASSRAFLNYGYTF.